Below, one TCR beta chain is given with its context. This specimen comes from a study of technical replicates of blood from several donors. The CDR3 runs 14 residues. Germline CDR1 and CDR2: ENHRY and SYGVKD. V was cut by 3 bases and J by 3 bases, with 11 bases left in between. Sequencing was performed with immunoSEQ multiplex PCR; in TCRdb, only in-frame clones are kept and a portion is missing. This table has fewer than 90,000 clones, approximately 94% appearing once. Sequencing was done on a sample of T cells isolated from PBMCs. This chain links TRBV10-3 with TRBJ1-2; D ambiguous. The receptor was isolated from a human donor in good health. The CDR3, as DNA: TGTGCCATCAGTGACCGAGGGTCTGACTATGGCTACACCTTC. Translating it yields CAISDRGSDYGYTF.